This passage covers 21 T cell receptor beta chains from one sample sequenced in a study of cytomegalovirus exposure and HLA in healthy donors. Primers included in the PCR were 60 Vbeta and 13 Jbeta primers. Only in-frame clones appear in the TCRdb table, and some are missing; sequencing was by immunoSEQ multiplex PCR. The sample consists of 120,000 to 150,000 clones, about 80% of them appearing once. Sequencing used PBMCs. The receptor source for this set is a man aged 40-49 years in good health and CMV-seropositive.

The chain recombines TRBV25-1 with TRBJ2-7; D possibly corresponds to TRBD1 (5 bases). V shed 6 bases and J shed 5 bases, with 11 bases lying between them. The CDR3 is made up of 12 amino acids. Germline CDR1 reads MGHDK; CDR2 reads SYGVNS. The CDR3 reads CASRDPGHEQYF. CDR3 coding DNA: TGTGCCAGCAGGGACCCAGGGCACGAGCAGTACTTC.

The chain uses TRBV6-5 and TRBJ1-1, with a possible D match to TRBD1 (5 bases). Deletions cut 6 bases from V and 11 bases from J, with 16 bases between. Germline V gene sequence: CDR1 MNHEY, CDR2 SVGAGI. The CDR3 is made up of 12 amino acids. The DNA of the CDR3 is TGTGCCAGCAGCGCCGCGGGGGGATGGGCTTTCTTT. Its translation is CASSAAGGWAFF.

The chain has TRBV5-1 and TRBJ2-5, with 8 positions matching TRBD1. With 4 bases clipped from V and 1 base from J, the junction kept 3 bases outside the gene matches. The CDR3 length is 14 residues. Germline V lookup: CDR1 SGHRS, CDR2 YFSETQ. This CDR3 is CASSPQGGQETQYF. As DNA, the CDR3 is TGCGCCAGCAGCCCACAGGGGGGCCAAGAGACCCAGTACTTC.

Comment on this clone: Other DNA sequences within the sample encode an identical CDR3. The rearrangement uses TRBV5-1 and TRBJ2-1; TRBD2 matches 9 bases. V lost 0 bases, J lost 5 bases, and 3 bases stayed unmatched. This CDR3 spans 15 amino acids. From germline, CDR1 is SGHRS and CDR2 YFSETQ. CDR3 in DNA: TGCGCCAGCAGCTTGGGCGGGAGGGGGAACAATGAGCAGTTCTTC. This sequence encodes CASSLGGRGNNEQFF.

The chain links TRBV18 to TRBJ1-1; TRBD1 agrees at 12 bases. Germline CDR1 KGHSH, CDR2 LQKENI. The trim removed 5 bases at V and 6 bases at J, leaving 4 bases unmatched. The CDR3 spans 14 residues. CDR3: CASSYGTGGPEAFF. CDR3 bases: TGTGCCAGCTCATACGGGACAGGGGGCCCTGAAGCTTTCTTT.

The rearrangement uses TRBV7-2 and TRBJ2-7, with a weak D call TRBD1 (5 bases). Trimming left V 5 bases short and J 1 base short, with 12 bases between. Per germline, CDR1 SGHTA and CDR2 FQGNSA. This CDR3 has 14 residues. The CDR3 DNA reads as TGTGCCAGCAGCCCAAACAAGGGGTCCTACGAGCAGTACTTC. Protein product: CASSPNKGSYEQYF. Based on the CDR3 plus reference TRBV7-2 and TRBJ2-7, the full variable domain is GAGVSQSPSNKVTEKGKDVELRCDPISGHTALYWYRQSLGQGLEFLIYFQGNSAPDKSGLPSDRFSAERTGGSVSTLTIQRTQQEDSAVYLCASSPNKGSYEQYFGPGTRLTVT.

The gene calls are TRBV27 and TRBJ2-7; TRBD2 matches at 8 bases. This CDR3 region has 13 residues. In germline, CDR1 is MNHEY, CDR2 SMNVEV (reference sequence). The ends lost 5 bases at V and 3 bases at J; junction bases unmatched: 3. The CDR3 is CASSPGLVYEQYF. CDR3 DNA: TGTGCCAGCAGTCCGGGACTAGTCTACGAGCAGTACTTC.

The chain links TRBV30 to TRBJ2-5; TRBD2 agrees at 10 bases. This CDR3 has 16 amino acids. V gave up 0 bases and J gave up 5 bases; unmatched junction bases: 9. Germline V gives CDR1 GTSNPN, CDR2 SVGIG (reference sequence). CDR3 nucleotide sequence: TGTGCCTGGAGTGTGGGGCTAGCGGGAGTTCGGGAGACCCAGTACTTC. This sequence encodes CAWSVGLAGVRETQYF.

The V and J genes are TRBV29-1 and TRBJ2-1; tentatively, D is TRBD1 (5 bases). Trimming shortened V by 3 bases and J by 4 bases, and 13 bases separated the two germline ends. CDR1 is SQVTM and CDR2 is ANQGSEA in the germline V gene. The CDR3 totals 14 residues. The CDR3 nucleotides are TGCAGCGTTGACTACAGGTCTGAGTACAATGAGCAGTTCTTC. Translating gives CSVDYRSEYNEQFF.

The chain has TRBV9 and TRBJ2-7; possibly TRBD2 for D (5 bases). The V end was cut by 4 bases, the J end by 2 bases, with 13 bases between. This CDR3 has 14 amino acids. Germline lookup yields CDR1 SGDLS and CDR2 YYNGEE. The CDR3 bases are TGTGCCAGCAGCACAATGGACTTTCCCTACGAGCAGTACTTC. Its translation is CASSTMDFPYEQYF.

This chain uses TRBV4-3 with TRBJ2-5, with 10 bases aligning to TRBD2. Germline lookup yields CDR1 LGHNA and CDR2 YSLEER. The CDR3 has 16 amino acids. V lost 4 bases, J lost 0 bases, and 5 bases stayed unmatched. CDR3 in DNA: TGCGCCAGCAGCCTCGGACTAGCGGTACACCAAGAGACCCAGTACTTC. Translation gives CASSLGLAVHQETQYF.

This chain uses TRBV10-3 with TRBJ2-3; D perhaps matches TRBD2 (5 bases). Germline V gives CDR1 ENHRY, CDR2 SYGVKD. This CDR3 contains 15 residues. The germline V and J ends were trimmed by 1 base and 2 bases, with 10 bases remaining between them. The CDR3 protein is CAISEWEKATDTQYF. In DNA form, the CDR3 reads TGTGCCATCAGTGAGTGGGAGAAAGCCACAGATACGCAGTATTTT.

The rearrangement uses TRBV6-6 and TRBJ1-1; the D gene is possibly TRBD1 (6 bases). Looked up from germline, CDR1 is MNHNY and CDR2 is SVGAGI (reference sequence). This CDR3 contains 14 residues. Trimming cost V 0 bases and J 4 bases, with 9 bases left between them. CDR3 DNA sequence: TGTGCCAGCAGTTACTCGCAGGGGTTCACTGAAGCTTTCTTT. This codes for CASSYSQGFTEAFF.

V is TRBV27 and J is TRBJ2-7, with TRBD2 matching 7 bases. The germline gives CDR1 MNHEY, CDR2 SMNVEV (reference sequence). Trimming removed 3 bases from V and 0 bases from J; junction bases left unmatched: 2. This CDR3 region has 14 residues. CDR3 bases: TGTGCCAGCAGTTTTCGCGGGAGCTCCTACGAGCAGTACTTC. This gives the protein CASSFRGSSYEQYF.

This chain connects TRBV5-1 to TRBJ1-4; D is unclear. The germline gives CDR1 SGHRS, CDR2 YFSETQ. The ends were cut back, 0 bases at V and 3 bases at J, with 6 bases in the middle. This CDR3 spans 14 amino acids. The CDR3 coding sequence is TGCGCCAGCAGCTTGGACTTAGCTAATGAAAAACTGTTTTTT. This codes for CASSLDLANEKLFF.

This chain joins TRBV7-9 and TRBJ1-4, with D possibly matching TRBD1 (5 bases). The germline V and J ends were trimmed by 1 base and 7 bases, with 10 bases remaining between them. CDR3 length: 14 residues. Germline CDR1 and CDR2: SEHNR and FQNEAQ (reference sequence). DNA of the CDR3: TGTGCCAGCAGCTTAGAAGGAGGGGTTGAAAAACTGTTTTTT. Its protein product is CASSLEGGVEKLFF. Variable domain in full (rest from reference TRBV7-9 and TRBJ1-4): DTGVSQNPRHKITKRGQNVTFRCDPISEHNRLYWYRQTLGQGPEFLTYFQNEAQLEKSRLLSDRFSAERPKGSFSTLEIQRTEQGDSAMYLCASSLEGGVEKLFFGSGTQLSVL.

The chain uses TRBV9 and TRBJ2-1; D perhaps matches TRBD1 (5 bases). The CDR3 runs to 15 residues. CDR1 is SGDLS, CDR2 YYNGEE, per germline. V dropped 6 bases and J dropped 4 bases, with 17 bases sitting between them. CDR3 DNA: TGTGCCAGCACCAAGACAGAGACACCTTACAATGAGCAGTTCTTC. This sequence encodes CASTKTETPYNEQFF. Full variable domain (rest looked up from reference TRBV9 and TRBJ2-1): DSGVTQTPKHLITATGQRVTLRCSPRSGDLSVYWYQQSLDQGLQFLIQYYNGEERAKGNILERFSAQQFPDLHSELNLSSLELGDSALYFCASTKTETPYNEQFFGPGTRLTVL.

This chain uses TRBV9 with TRBJ1-2, with 9 bases lining up with TRBD1. After removal of 4 bases from V and 7 bases from J, the junction contained 11 bases not matched to a gene. CDR1 and CDR2 from the germline V gene are SGDLS and YYNGEE. The CDR3 sequence is 15 residues long. CDR3: CASSRGDTGGSGYTF. Here the CDR3 DNA reads TGTGCCAGCAGCCGGGGCGATACAGGGGGCTCTGGCTACACCTTC.

The rearrangement joins TRBV15 to TRBJ2-1; no reliable D call. The CDR3 extends over 15 amino acids. The V end lost 6 bases, the J end lost 0 bases, and 12 bases lay between the germline ends. Germline CDR1 reads LNHNV; CDR2 reads YYDKDF (reference sequence). The CDR3 nucleotides read TGTGCCACCAGTGAAGGCGGAAGCTCCTACAATGAGCAGTTCTTC. Residues: CATSEGGSSYNEQFF.

This chain uses TRBV5-8 with TRBJ2-5; 9 bases are a match to TRBD1. The germline V gene has CDR1 SGHTS and CDR2 YDEGEE. CDR3 length equals 14 residues. V trimming: 3 bases; J trimming: 3 bases; junction bases outside the gene matches: 3. CDR3 DNA: TGTGCCAGCAGCTCCCGGGACAGGGAAGAGACCCAGTACTTC. This codes for CASSSRDREETQYF.

The chain uses TRBV2 and TRBJ2-1, with 9 nucleotides matching TRBD2. Trimming cost V 7 bases and J 10 bases; bases outside gene matches: 8. The germline V gene has CDR1 SNHLY and CDR2 FYNNEI. This CDR3 has 13 residues. CDR3 amino acids: CASNSGRSGEQFF. CDR3 sequence (DNA): TGTGCCAGCAATAGCGGGAGATCAGGGGAGCAGTTCTTC.